This TCR beta chain was sequenced in a study of T-cell reconstitution after alpha-beta-depleted transplantation in children. Germline V gene lookup returns CDR1 SGHAT and CDR2 FQDESV (reference sequence). The V gene lost 6 bases and the J gene lost 0 bases, with 12 bases spanning the gap. The CDR3 loop spans 14 amino acids. Study findings and constraints: For some patients, TCRbeta diversity was high at day 60 because of recipient T cells and thymic progenitors that survived. It was newly produced T cells that mostly accounted for T-cell counts and diversity one year after transplant. As was reported, about two months after transplant, alpha-beta T cells came from several hundred expanded graft clones.

Unique molecular identifiers featured in how the TCRbeta library was prepared. A single record per CDR3 protein comes from TCRdb applying MiXCR to the PCR reads. Of approximately 97,000 distinct CDR3 sequences listed, 5% to 6% are singletons. This clonotype was observed a few times. No antigen is known for it. Material: PBMCs, mostly from graft donor cells, obtained 60 days after TCRalphabeta/CD19-depleted stem cell transplant. The source of this sequence is a female patient aged 2-9 years who had a stem cell transplant for Fanconi anemia, so the T cells may come from the graft donor. The rearrangement joins TRBV11-1 to TRBJ2-7, with D perhaps matching TRBD1 (6 bases). CDR3 amino acids: CASSRRGSSYEQYF. The DNA of the CDR3 is TGTGCCAGCAGTAGAAGGGGGAGCTCCTACGAGCAGTACTTC. The variable domain in full, completed from reference TRBV11-1 and TRBJ2-7, reads EAEVAQSPRYKITEKSQAVAFWCDPISGHATLYWYRQILGQGPELLVQFQDESVVDDSQLPKDRFSAERLKGVDSTLKIQPAELGDSAMYLCASSRRGSSYEQYFGPGTRLTVT.